This TCR beta chain was profiled in a study of cytomegalovirus exposure and HLA in healthy donors. The validation cohort, a group of more than 100 subjects, included the donors and was separate from the approximately 700-subject first cohort. CDR1 and CDR2 (germline): MDHEN, SYDVKM. There are 16 residues in the CDR3. The ends were cut back, 6 bases at V and 0 bases at J, with 17 bases in the middle. Sequencing was performed with immunoSEQ multiplex PCR; in TCRdb, only in-frame clones are kept and a portion is missing. The sample lists roughly 120,000 clones; approximately 89% were seen once. The material sequenced was PBMCs. This TCR derives from a woman between 18 and 29 years old in good health and CMV-seronegative. The rearrangement links TRBV28 to TRBJ1-1; tentative D call: TRBD1 (6 bases). Written as DNA, the CDR3 is TGTGCCAGCAGCATGAACGAGGGACACTTGAACACTGAAGCTTTCTTT. Encoded protein: CASSMNEGHLNTEAFF.